The clone carrying this T cell receptor beta chain occurred a few times. Produced via immunoSEQ multiplex PCR; TCRdb's table is partial and in-frame only. Here the sample spans around 63,000 clones, around 87% being singletons. Germline CDR1 reads LNHDA; CDR2 reads SQIVND (reference sequence). The CDR3 extends over 14 amino acids. Trimming removed 3 bases from V and 10 bases from J; junction bases left unmatched: 10. This entry is derived from a study of blood T cell repertoires in COVID-19. Study background: Specimens from acute and convalescent COVID-19 originated in the United States, Italy and Spain. Sources were T cells, B-cell-depleted T cells, or PBMCs; the material itself was cDNA or gDNA.

The chain employs TRBV19 and TRBJ1-1, with TRBD1 identical over 8 bases. This receptor was taken from a man in his fifties or sixties with acute or convalescent COVID-19. Sequences were obtained from peripheral blood. The CDR3 protein is CASSIAGGNERAFF. For the CDR3, the DNA is TGTGCCAGTAGTATTGCAGGGGGCAATGAAAGAGCTTTCTTT.